The clone carrying this T cell receptor beta chain has just a few counts. This entry belongs to a study of blood T cell repertoires in COVID-19. Study-wide background: Nucleic acid was either cDNA or gDNA, and it came from T cells, B-cell-depleted T cells, or PBMCs.

The authors' processing: For nucleated cells, counts were estimated from reference gene primer amplification. Sequencing was performed with immunoSEQ multiplex PCR; in TCRdb, only in-frame clones are kept and a portion is missing. The V and J calls and clone size come from that table; D and trimming were worked out from the DNA. The sample contains 200,000 to 250,000 clones, about 84% of which appear only once. Trimming shortened V by 2 bases and J by 1 base, and 11 bases separated the two germline ends. The CDR3 length is 15 residues. CDR1 is SGDLS and CDR2 is YYNGEE in the germline V gene. This clonotype originated in a man older than 75 with acute or convalescent COVID-19. The rearrangement joins TRBV9 to TRBJ2-3; perhaps TRBD1 as D (5 bases). Specimen: peripheral blood. Here the CDR3 DNA reads TGTGCCAGCAGCGTCAGGCAGGGCGGCACAGATACGCAGTATTTT. Its protein product is CASSVRQGGTDTQYF.